One T cell receptor (beta chain) is described in this entry. Its antigen is not identified. This entry comes from a study of shared clonotypes between healthy human individuals. Method: immunoSEQ multiplex PCR; TCRdb's copy keeps in-frame clones and lacks some. The sample carries around 88,000 clones, approximately 75% recorded once. Overall study findings and caveats: Rarefaction analysis demonstrated incomplete sorted-subset sequencing notwithstanding large depth. A limitation of the genetic and exposure-history diversity represented arose from few donors.

Germline V gene sequence: CDR1 LNHDA, CDR2 SQIVND (reference sequence). This CDR3 is built from 11 residues. Deletions cut 9 bases from V and 13 bases from J, with 16 bases between. Material for sequencing was memory CD8+ T cells sorted from blood. Subset defined: CD45RO+ cells pooled with CCR7-negative TemRA cells. The chain is built from TRBV19 and TRBJ2-1; D is ambiguous. The sequence derives from a man aged 25 to 40 in good health. This chain's CDR3 is CASEARGLQFF. CDR3 in DNA: TGTGCCAGCGAGGCTCGAGGTTTACAGTTCTTC.